Listed below are T cell receptor beta chains from one sample, sequenced in a study of sequential checkpoint blockade in melanoma. The method was immunoSEQ multiplex PCR; TCRdb's version includes in-frame clones alone and lacks a portion of them. The data hold over 25,000 clones, with about 80% observed a single time. The specimen was CD8+ T cells sorted from blood (inferred from file names), collected from a patient given nivolumab and ipilimumab in sequence. The receptor source for this set is a human donor with melanoma. Each CDR3 is given without its conserved first and last residue.

CDR3aa	v_gene	len	j_gene
ASSLAGTPDSYGYT	TRBV7-8	14	TRBJ1-2
ASDGLAGTDTQY	TRBV27	12	TRBJ2-3
ASSLAGGLSEQY	TRBV9	12	TRBJ2-7
ASSPRTGTNYGYT	TRBV27	13	TRBJ1-2
ASSLKASGVNEQY	TRBV27	13	TRBJ2-7
ASGAGPETQY	TRBV28	10	TRBJ2-5
ASSRQGPYEQY	TRBV27	11	TRBJ2-7
APKGGRPNTEAF	TRBV2	12	TRBJ1-1
ASSQDEAAILSTDTQY	TRBV14	16	TRBJ2-3
ASRAADEQF	TRBV5-1	9	TRBJ2-1
ASWPLPSILVRP	TRBV11-2	12	TRBJ1-5
ASRGLAAEQF	TRBV27	10	TRBJ2-1
AIGTGTQY	TRBV10-3	8	TRBJ2-5
SSLGLDSGQF	TRBV29-1	10	TRBJ2-1
ASSRTGTGAYEQY	TRBV7-9	13	TRBJ2-7
ASSSPTGTSYEQY	TRBV11-2	13	TRBJ2-7
ASSPGTSGVSSYNEQF	TRBV11-1	16	TRBJ2-1
ASGGRDRGYEQY	TRBV9	12	TRBJ2-7
ASSGGVTDTQY	TRBV4-1	11	TRBJ2-3
ASSPDLAPGTQY	TRBV14	12	TRBJ2-5
ASSYSTGYGYT	TRBV6-9	11	TRBJ1-2
ASSLTERSTGELF	TRBV11-2	13	TRBJ2-2
ASSSGYAKPQH	TRBV27	11	TRBJ1-5
ASSVRTGSVDEQF	TRBV6-4	13	TRBJ2-1
ASSFETYEQY	TRBV11-2	10	TRBJ2-7
ASSSPSGGLSYEQY	TRBV7-9	14	TRBJ2-7
ASTQPGEKLF	TRBV7-8	10	TRBJ1-4
GAGAATNEKLF	TRBV28	11	TRBJ1-4
ASSSDSYEQY	TRBV5-4	10	TRBJ2-7
ASSQDETGGLPGELF	TRBV5-5	15	TRBJ2-2
ASSQEREVHGYT	TRBV4-2	12	TRBJ1-2
ASSLYSGGTEAF	TRBV27	12	TRBJ1-1
ASSEGAAEQY	TRBV25-1	10	TRBJ2-7
AISALQGTGVDSPLH	TRBV10-3	15	TRBJ1-6
ASSALTGNIEAF	TRBV7-6	12	TRBJ1-1
ASSSPGGNEQF	TRBV11-2	11	TRBJ2-1
ASSLVGLAAAGETQY	TRBV7-9	15	TRBJ2-5
SAAQGSPLH	TRBV20-1	9	TRBJ1-6
ASSLQNSRAGQF	TRBV28	12	TRBJ2-1
ASSLLWNTEAF	TRBV11-2	11	TRBJ1-1